One and the same sample provided the 21 T cell receptor beta chains below, sequenced in a study of PD-1 blockade in mismatch repair-deficient tumors (dated by TCRdb to 2016 to 2017). Receptor amplification or capture employed the immunoSEQ multiplex PCR assay. TCRdb retrieved this table from immuneACCESS and kept in-frame rearrangements only. Not all clones are present; in checked studies, unresolved V genes account for under half, and no reason is known for the remainder. The sample yields over 100,000 clones; 60% to 85% were counted once. Together, the top ten hold 4.5% to 5.5% of the sample. The sample consisted of peripheral blood, taken about 60 weeks after starting pembrolizumab. The receptors derive from an adult with mismatch repair-deficient cancer.

This chain uses TRBV21-1 with TRBJ2-7; TRBD2 reflects the table's D call only, with no check against the DNA. TRBV21-1 is tagged as a pseudogene. CDR3 length: 18 amino acids. CDR3 nucleotides: TGTGCCAGCACCGGGCGAGTGGAGAGATATTACCTAGCGGACGAGCAGTACTTC. It encodes CASTGRVERYYLADEQYF.

The genes are TRBV19 and TRBJ1-1, with TRBD1 as a possible D gene (6 bases). Germline V lookup: CDR1 LNHDA, CDR2 SQIVND (reference sequence). Deletions cut 5 bases from V and 9 bases from J, with 16 bases between. The CDR3 spans 13 residues. The CDR3 region has the DNA TGTGCCAGTAGTGGCTCGGTGGGGGCTAAAGCTTTCTTT. Translating gives CASSGSVGAKAFF.

This clone was found once. The chain has TRBV27 and TRBJ2-1; TRBD1 aligns across 11 bases. CDR1 and CDR2 (germline): MNHEY, SMNVEV (reference sequence). The junction had 16 bases not matched to a gene; V was cut back by 6 bases and J by 6 bases. The CDR3 covers 18 residues. The CDR3 sequence is CASRGMDRGRDKPNEQFF. CDR3 DNA sequence: TGTGCCAGCAGAGGTATGGACAGGGGGCGCGACAAGCCCAATGAGCAGTTCTTC.

V is TRBV7-8 and J is TRBJ2-7, with D possibly being TRBD2 (6 bases). The germline V and J ends were trimmed by 1 base and 2 bases, with 18 bases remaining between them. The CDR3 has 17 amino acids. The germline gives CDR1 SGHVS, CDR2 FQNEAQ. CDR3: CASSLVSRGTGTYEQYF. The DNA of the CDR3 is TGTGCCAGCAGCTTAGTATCTCGGGGGACGGGAACCTACGAGCAGTACTTC.

J is TRBJ2-1 and V is TRBV7-6; 8 bases map to TRBD2. Germline CDR1 reads SGHVS; CDR2 reads FNYEAQ. V lost 2 bases to trimming and J lost 3 bases; unmatched junction nucleotides: 6. The CDR3 extends over 16 amino acids. The CDR3 sequence: CASSLRAGEFYNEQFF. CDR3 in DNA: TGTGCCAGCAGCTTAAGAGCGGGAGAGTTCTACAATGAGCAGTTCTTC.

The rearrangement uses TRBV6-1 and TRBJ1-4, with no clear D. The CDR3 has 13 amino acids. Germline V lookup: CDR1 MNHNS, CDR2 SASEGT. Trimming shortened V by 4 bases and J by 2 bases, and 5 bases separated the two germline ends. The chain's CDR3 is CASSVRTNEKLFF. The CDR3 DNA sequence: TGTGCCAGCAGTGTTCGTACTAATGAAAAACTGTTTTTT.

The chain has TRBV19 and TRBJ2-5; tentatively, D is TRBD2 (6 bases). Trimming shortened V by 6 bases and J by 4 bases, and 18 bases separated the two germline ends. The CDR3 extends over 15 amino acids. Germline values: CDR1 LNHDA, CDR2 SQIVND (reference sequence). The CDR3 DNA is TGTGCCAGTAGGTGGAACGGGAGTCAAGCAGAGACCCAGTACTTC. It codes for CASRWNGSQAETQYF.

The chain recombines TRBV12-5 with TRBJ2-5; 9 nucleotides match TRBD2. The germline V gene encodes CDR1 LGHNT and CDR2 FRNRAP. V lost 2 bases to trimming and J lost 5 bases; unmatched junction nucleotides: 6. The CDR3 consists of 15 residues. DNA of the CDR3: TGTGCTAGTGGTTTGCGCGGGAGGGCCGGGGAGACCCAGTACTTC. Its protein is CASGLRGRAGETQYF.

The V gene is TRBV19, the J gene TRBJ2-1; D could derive from TRBD1 or TRBD2 (5 bases each). The germline V and J ends were trimmed by 10 bases and 0 bases, with 13 bases remaining between them. The germline gives CDR1 LNHDA, CDR2 SQIVND (reference sequence). CDR3 length: 14 amino acids. The CDR3 is CATLTGGSYNEQFF. The CDR3 DNA sequence: TGTGCCACCCTAACAGGAGGCTCCTACAATGAGCAGTTCTTC.

The V call is TRBV9, the J call TRBJ1-2, with D hard to call. Between the trimmed V and J ends, which lost 6 bases and 0 bases, there was a span of 6 bases. This CDR3 region has 12 residues. Looked up from germline, CDR1 is SGDLS and CDR2 is YYNGEE. The CDR3 loop is CASTGTNYGYTF. For the CDR3, the DNA is TGTGCCAGCACCGGTACTAACTATGGCTACACCTTC.

This chain links TRBV14 with TRBJ2-7; 8 bases line up with TRBD1. J gave up 0 bases and V 1 base, and 11 bases lay outside the gene matches. Germline V gives CDR1 SGHDN, CDR2 FVKESK. This CDR3 comprises 18 residues. The CDR3 DNA is TGTGCCAGCAGCCAAGTCTCCTTTACGGGACAGGTCTCCTACGAGCAGTACTTC. Protein sequence: CASSQVSFTGQVSYEQYF.

The rearrangement uses TRBV29-1 and TRBJ2-2, with D perhaps given as TRBD1 or TRBD2 (6 bases each). CDR1 is SQVTM and CDR2 is ANQGSEA in the germline V gene. The CDR3 contains 14 residues. V lost 4 bases and J 4 bases, leaving 13 bases between the germline ends. CDR3 coding DNA: TGCAGCGTTGTTCCGGGGGCGGCCACCGGGGAGCTGTTTTTT. Its protein product is CSVVPGAATGELFF.

This clone is judged medium-sized (0.01 to 0.1%). The chain links TRBV6-6 to TRBJ2-5; 7 bases are shared with TRBD2. CDR1 MNHNY and CDR2 SVGAGI come from the germline V gene (reference sequence). V shed 6 bases and J 5 bases; nucleotides not matched to a gene: 3. This CDR3 is built from 12 residues. The CDR3 here is CASRLGGETQYF. The CDR3 nucleotides read TGTGCCAGCAGACTGGGAGGGGAGACCCAGTACTTC.

The count of this clone is one. The chain recombines TRBV7-8 with TRBJ2-3, with TRBD2 matching 7 bases. V was clipped by 5 bases and J by 2 bases; unmatched bases: 16. CDR1 and CDR2 from the germline V gene are SGHVS and FQNEAQ. The CDR3 runs 18 residues. The chain's CDR3 is CASSEPLMVAGSTDTQYF. The CDR3 DNA reads as TGTGCCAGCAGCGAACCCCTTATGGTAGCGGGCTCCACAGATACGCAGTATTTT.

The CDR3 here is CASSILSLGGSGETQYF. The CDR3, as DNA: TGTGCCAGTAGTATACTATCCCTCGGCGGGAGCGGTGAGACCCAGTACTTC. The V gene is TRBV19, the J gene TRBJ2-5; 7 positions agree with TRBD2. The CDR3 contains 17 residues. Germline V gene data show CDR1 as LNHDA and CDR2 as SQIVND (reference sequence). J was trimmed by 5 bases and V by 2 bases; bases with no gene match: 14.

The rearrangement links TRBV10-3 to TRBJ1-1; D unresolved. The CDR3 loop spans 13 amino acids. V gave up 7 bases and J gave up 0 bases, with 9 bases separating them. Per the germline V gene, CDR1 is ENHRY and CDR2 is SYGVKD. This CDR3 is CAINAVMNTEAFF. The CDR3 bases are TGTGCCATCAATGCAGTCATGAACACTGAAGCTTTCTTT.

The chain has TRBV11-2 and TRBJ2-3, with TRBD2 identical over 14 bases. CDR1 SGHAT and CDR2 FQNNGV come from the germline V gene. The CDR3 covers 18 residues. V shed 4 bases and J 3 bases; nucleotides not matched to a gene: 9. The DNA for the CDR3 is TGTGCCAGCAGCTCGACCGGGACTAGCGGGAGAGGGACAGATACGCAGTATTTT. Encoded protein: CASSSTGTSGRGTDTQYF.

The CDR3 DNA is TGTGCCAGCAGCTTAATGAGAAATGGAGGCGAGCAGTACTTC. It translates to CASSLMRNGGEQYF. The J gene is TRBJ2-7, the V gene TRBV7-6; the D gene is possibly TRBD2 (5 bases). CDR1 and CDR2 (germline): SGHVS, FNYEAQ. V was cut by 2 bases and J by 6 bases, with 14 bases left in between. CDR3 size: 14 residues. Variable domain in full (rest from reference TRBV7-6 and TRBJ2-7): GAGVSQSPRYKVTKRGQDVALRCDPISGHVSLYWYRQALGQGPEFLTYFNYEAQQDKSGLPNDRFSAERPEGSISTLTIQRTEQRDSAMYRCASSLMRNGGEQYFGPGTRLTVT.

This clone was detected a few times. The rearrangement uses TRBV9 and TRBJ2-3; 7 bases align to TRBD2. Looked up from germline, CDR1 is SGDLS and CDR2 is YYNGEE. After removal of 3 bases from V and 2 bases from J, the junction contained 3 bases not matched to a gene. The CDR3 totals 14 residues. CDR3 in DNA: TGTGCCAGCAGCGCAGGGACTATCACAGATACGCAGTATTTT. As protein: CASSAGTITDTQYF.

This chain joins TRBV9 and TRBJ2-1; D is undetermined. V was trimmed by 0 bases and J by 6 bases, leaving 7 bases between them. This CDR3 is 13 amino acids long. The V gene's germline CDR1 is SGDLS and CDR2 YYNGEE. CDR3 loop: CASSVGYPNEQFF. The CDR3 nucleotides are TGTGCCAGCAGCGTAGGGTACCCCAATGAGCAGTTCTTC.

J is TRBJ1-4 and V is TRBV11-2, with TRBD1 matching over 10 bases. CDR3 length: 17 amino acids. Trimming removed 5 bases from V and 8 bases from J; junction bases left unmatched: 14. Germline values: CDR1 SGHAT, CDR2 FQNNGV. The chain's CDR3 is CASSPPGGTGVGEKLFF. DNA for the CDR3: TGTGCCAGCAGCCCTCCGGGAGGGACAGGGGTAGGAGAAAAACTGTTTTTT.